What follows is one T cell receptor (beta chain) and its context. In the study's own analysis: Estimation of nucleated cell counts was performed using reference gene primer amplification. Assay used: immunoSEQ multiplex PCR; TCRdb lists only in-frame clones, some missing. That table furnishes V, J and clone size, whereas the DNA furnished D and trimming. The table has about 190,000 clones, more than 60% seen once; the top ten hold roughly 12%. The data are from a study of blood T cell repertoires in COVID-19. Background on the study: Acute-phase and convalescent COVID-19 samples originated in the United States, Italy and Spain.

This CDR3 region has 12 residues. The V gene lost 1 base and the J gene lost 8 bases, with 7 bases spanning the gap. CDR1 is LGHNT, CDR2 FRNRAP, per germline. Sequences were obtained from peripheral blood. The chain links TRBV12-5 to TRBJ2-3, with unresolved D. The sequence derives from a woman between 45 and 60 years old with acute or convalescent COVID-19. This chain's CDR3 is CASGLDSGTQYF. CDR3 nucleotides: TGTGCTAGTGGTTTGGACTCAGGTACGCAGTATTTT.